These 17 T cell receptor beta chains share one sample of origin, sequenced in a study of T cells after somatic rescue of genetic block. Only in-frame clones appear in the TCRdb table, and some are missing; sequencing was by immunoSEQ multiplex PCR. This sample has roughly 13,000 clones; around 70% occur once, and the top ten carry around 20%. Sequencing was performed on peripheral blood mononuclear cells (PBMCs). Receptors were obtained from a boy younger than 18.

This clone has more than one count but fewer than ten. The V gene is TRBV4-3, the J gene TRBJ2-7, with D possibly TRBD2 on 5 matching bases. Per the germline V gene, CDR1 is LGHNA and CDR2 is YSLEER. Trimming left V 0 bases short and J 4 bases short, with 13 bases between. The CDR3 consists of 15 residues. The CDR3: CASSQEDVPGYEQYF. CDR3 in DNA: TGCGCCAGCAGCCAAGAGGACGTCCCGGGGTACGAGCAGTACTTC.

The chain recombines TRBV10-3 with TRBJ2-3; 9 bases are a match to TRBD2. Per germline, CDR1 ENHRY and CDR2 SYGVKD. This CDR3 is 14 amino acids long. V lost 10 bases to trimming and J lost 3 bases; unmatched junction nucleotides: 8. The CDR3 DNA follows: TGTGCCACGCACCGTAGCGGGGGAACAGATACGCAGTATTTT. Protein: CATHRSGGTDTQYF.

The CDR3 nucleotides are TGTGCCTGGAGTTGGACGGGGAACGGACCTAACTATGGCTACACCTTC. Protein sequence: CAWSWTGNGPNYGYTF. The chain couples TRBV30 to TRBJ1-2, with D unresolved. The CDR3 length is 16 residues. The germline V gene has CDR1 GTSNPN and CDR2 SVGIG (reference sequence). Between the trimmed V and J ends, which lost 2 bases and 0 bases, there was a span of 16 bases.

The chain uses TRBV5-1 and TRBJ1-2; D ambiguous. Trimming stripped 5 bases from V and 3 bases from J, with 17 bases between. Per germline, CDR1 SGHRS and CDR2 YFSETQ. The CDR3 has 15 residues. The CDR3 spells CASRAPGSRDYGYTF. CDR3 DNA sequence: TGCGCCAGCAGGGCCCCCGGCAGCAGAGACTATGGCTACACCTTC.

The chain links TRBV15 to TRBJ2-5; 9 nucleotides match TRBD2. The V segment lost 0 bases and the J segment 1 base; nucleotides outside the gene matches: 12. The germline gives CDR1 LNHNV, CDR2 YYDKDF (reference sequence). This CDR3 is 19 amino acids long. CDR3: CATSRDGKGGGVTQETQYF. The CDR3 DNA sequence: TGTGCCACCAGCAGAGATGGAAAAGGCGGGGGGGTAACCCAAGAGACCCAGTACTTC.

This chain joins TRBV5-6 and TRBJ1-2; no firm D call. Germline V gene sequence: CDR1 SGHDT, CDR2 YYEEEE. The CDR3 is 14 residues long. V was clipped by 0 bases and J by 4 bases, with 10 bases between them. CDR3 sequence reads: CASSLEYVTYGYTF. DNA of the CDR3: TGTGCCAGCAGCTTGGAGTACGTAACCTATGGCTACACCTTC.

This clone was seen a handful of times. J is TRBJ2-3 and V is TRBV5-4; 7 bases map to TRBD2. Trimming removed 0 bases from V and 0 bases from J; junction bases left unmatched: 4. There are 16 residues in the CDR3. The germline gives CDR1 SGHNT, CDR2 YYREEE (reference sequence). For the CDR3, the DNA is TGTGCCAGCAGCTTGGATGGGACTACTAGCACAGATACGCAGTATTTT. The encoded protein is CASSLDGTTSTDTQYF.

The DNA for the CDR3 is TGTGCCAGCAGCTTAGGACCGCCAGGCATTCAGTACTTC. It encodes CASSLGPPGIQYF. The V and J genes are TRBV11-2 and TRBJ2-4; D is unresolved. In germline, CDR1 is SGHAT, CDR2 FQNNGV. The germline V and J ends were trimmed by 1 base and 9 bases, with 10 bases remaining between them. The CDR3 is made up of 13 amino acids.

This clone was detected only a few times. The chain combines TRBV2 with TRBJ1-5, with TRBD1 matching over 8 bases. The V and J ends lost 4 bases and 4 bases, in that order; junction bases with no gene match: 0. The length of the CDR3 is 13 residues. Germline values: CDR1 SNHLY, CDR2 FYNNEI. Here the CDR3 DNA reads TGTGCCAGCAGTGGACAGGGGAATCAGCCCCAGCATTTT. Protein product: CASSGQGNQPQHF.

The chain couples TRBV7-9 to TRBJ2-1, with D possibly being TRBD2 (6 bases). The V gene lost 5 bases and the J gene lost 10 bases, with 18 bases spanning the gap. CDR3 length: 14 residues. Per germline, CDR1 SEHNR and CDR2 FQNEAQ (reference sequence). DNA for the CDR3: TGTGCCAGCAGCCCCATAGCGGCTACCCGGGAGCAGTTCTTC. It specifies CASSPIAATREQFF.

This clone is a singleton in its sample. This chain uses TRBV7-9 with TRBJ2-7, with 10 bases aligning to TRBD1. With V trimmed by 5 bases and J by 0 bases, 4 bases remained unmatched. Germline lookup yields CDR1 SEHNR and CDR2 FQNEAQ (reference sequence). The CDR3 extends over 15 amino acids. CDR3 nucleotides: TGTGCCAGCAGCCCCCGGGACAGGGGCTCCTACGAGCAGTACTTC. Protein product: CASSPRDRGSYEQYF.

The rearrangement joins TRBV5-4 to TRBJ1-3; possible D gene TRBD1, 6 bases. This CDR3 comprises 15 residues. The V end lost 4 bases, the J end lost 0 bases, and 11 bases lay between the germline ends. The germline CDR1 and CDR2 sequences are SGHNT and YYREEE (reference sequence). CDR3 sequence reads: CASSRDRNSGNTIYF. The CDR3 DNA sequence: TGTGCCAGCAGCCGAGACAGGAACTCTGGAAACACCATATATTTT.

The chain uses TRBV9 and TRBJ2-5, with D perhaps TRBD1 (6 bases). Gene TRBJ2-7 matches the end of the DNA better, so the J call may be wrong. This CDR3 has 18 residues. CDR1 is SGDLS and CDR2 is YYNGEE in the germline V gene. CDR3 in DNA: TGTGCCAGCCACGCCACACCCCGGACAGAGGACCTCTCCTACGAGCAGTACTTC. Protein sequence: CASHATPRTEDLSYEQYF.

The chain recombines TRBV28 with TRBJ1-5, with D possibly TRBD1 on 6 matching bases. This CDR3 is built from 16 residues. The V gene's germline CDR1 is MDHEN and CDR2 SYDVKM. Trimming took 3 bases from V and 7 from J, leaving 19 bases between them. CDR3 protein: CASSFPIGGAKQPQHF. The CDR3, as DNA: TGTGCCAGCAGTTTCCCTATTGGGGGGGCAAAGCAGCCCCAGCATTTT.

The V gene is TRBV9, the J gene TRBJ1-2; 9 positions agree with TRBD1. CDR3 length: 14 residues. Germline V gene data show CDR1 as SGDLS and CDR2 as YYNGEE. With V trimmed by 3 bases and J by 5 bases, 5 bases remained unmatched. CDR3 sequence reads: CASSAGTGYYGYTF. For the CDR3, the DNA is TGTGCCAGCAGCGCCGGGACAGGGTATTATGGCTACACCTTC.

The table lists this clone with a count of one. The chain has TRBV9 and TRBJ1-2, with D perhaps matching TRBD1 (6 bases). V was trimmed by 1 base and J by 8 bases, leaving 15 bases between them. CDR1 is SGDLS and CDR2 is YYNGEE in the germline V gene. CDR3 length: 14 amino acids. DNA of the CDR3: TGTGCCAGCAGCGTATCCCAAGCAGGGGAAGGCTACACCTTC. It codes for CASSVSQAGEGYTF.

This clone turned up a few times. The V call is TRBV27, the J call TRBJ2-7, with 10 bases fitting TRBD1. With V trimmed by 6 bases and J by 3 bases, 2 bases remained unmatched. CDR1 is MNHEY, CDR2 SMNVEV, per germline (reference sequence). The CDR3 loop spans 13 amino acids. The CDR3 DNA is TGTGCCAGCAGGGGACAGGGGCTCTACGAGCAGTACTTC. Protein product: CASRGQGLYEQYF.